This TCR beta chain was profiled in a study of blood T cell repertoires in COVID-19. This clone has more than one count but fewer than ten. Repertoires were generated with immunoSEQ multiplex PCR, while TCRdb's copy carries only in-frame clones and drops some. Among fewer than 150,000 clones listed, roughly 83% were seen once. The sequence was obtained from a woman aged 45-65 years with acute or convalescent COVID-19. The sequencing sample was made of peripheral blood.

Here the CDR3 reads CASRGRTGGHGYTF. Written as DNA, the CDR3 is TGTGCCAGCAGGGGCCGGACAGGCGGGCACGGCTACACCTTC. This chain uses TRBV6-6 with TRBJ1-2; 7 nucleotides agree with TRBD1. With 6 bases clipped from V and 8 bases from J, the junction kept 12 bases outside the gene matches. Germline loops: CDR1 MNHNY, CDR2 SVGAGI (reference sequence). This CDR3 region has 14 residues.